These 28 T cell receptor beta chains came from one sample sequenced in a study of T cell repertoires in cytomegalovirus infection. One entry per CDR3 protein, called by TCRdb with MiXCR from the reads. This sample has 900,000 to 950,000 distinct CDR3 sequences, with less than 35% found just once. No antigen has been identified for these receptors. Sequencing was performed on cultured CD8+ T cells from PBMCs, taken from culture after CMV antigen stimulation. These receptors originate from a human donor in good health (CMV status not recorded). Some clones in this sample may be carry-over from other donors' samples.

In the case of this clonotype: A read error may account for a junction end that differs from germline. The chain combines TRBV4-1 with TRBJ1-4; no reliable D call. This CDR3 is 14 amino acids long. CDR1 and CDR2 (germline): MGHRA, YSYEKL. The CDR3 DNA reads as TGTGCCAGCAGCCACCAACAGATGAATGAAAAACTGTTTTTT. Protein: CASSHQQMNEKLFF.

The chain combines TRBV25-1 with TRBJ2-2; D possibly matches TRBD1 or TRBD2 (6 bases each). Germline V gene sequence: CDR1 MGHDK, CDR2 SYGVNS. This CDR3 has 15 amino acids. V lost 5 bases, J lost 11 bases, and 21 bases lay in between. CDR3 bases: TGTGCCAGCAGTACTGGGGAAGGGGGGCTTGGTGAGCTGTTTTTT. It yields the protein CASSTGEGGLGELFF.

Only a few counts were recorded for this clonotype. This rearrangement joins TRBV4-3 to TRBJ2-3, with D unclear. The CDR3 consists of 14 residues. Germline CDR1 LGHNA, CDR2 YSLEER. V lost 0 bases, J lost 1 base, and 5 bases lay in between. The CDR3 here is CASSQDLGTDTQYF. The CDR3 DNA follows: TGCGCCAGCAGCCAAGATCTTGGCACAGATACGCAGTATTTT.

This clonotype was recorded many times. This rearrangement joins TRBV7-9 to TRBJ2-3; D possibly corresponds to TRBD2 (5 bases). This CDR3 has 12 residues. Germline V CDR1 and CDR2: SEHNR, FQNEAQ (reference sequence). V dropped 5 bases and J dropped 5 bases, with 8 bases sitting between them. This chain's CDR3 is CASSPAGDTQYF. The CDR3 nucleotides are TGTGCCAGCAGCCCCGCGGGAGATACGCAGTATTTT.

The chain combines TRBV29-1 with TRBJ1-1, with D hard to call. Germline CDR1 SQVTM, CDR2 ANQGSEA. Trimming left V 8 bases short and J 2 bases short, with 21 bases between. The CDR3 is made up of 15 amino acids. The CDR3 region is CSPVAKGQSNTEAFF. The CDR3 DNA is TGCAGCCCCGTGGCGAAGGGCCAGTCTAACACTGAAGCTTTCTTT.

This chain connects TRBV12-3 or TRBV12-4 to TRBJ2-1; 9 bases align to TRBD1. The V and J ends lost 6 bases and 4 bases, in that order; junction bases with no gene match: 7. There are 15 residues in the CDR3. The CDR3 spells CASRDTGTGYNEQFF. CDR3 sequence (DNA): TGTGCCAGCAGAGATACCGGGACAGGGTACAATGAGCAGTTCTTC.

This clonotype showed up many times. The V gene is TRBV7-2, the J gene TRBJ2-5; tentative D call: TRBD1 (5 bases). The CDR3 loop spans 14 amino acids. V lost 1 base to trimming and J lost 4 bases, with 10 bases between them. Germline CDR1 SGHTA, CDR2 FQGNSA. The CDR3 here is CASSLDLGAETQYF. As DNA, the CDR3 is TGTGCCAGCAGCTTAGATTTAGGGGCAGAGACCCAGTACTTC.

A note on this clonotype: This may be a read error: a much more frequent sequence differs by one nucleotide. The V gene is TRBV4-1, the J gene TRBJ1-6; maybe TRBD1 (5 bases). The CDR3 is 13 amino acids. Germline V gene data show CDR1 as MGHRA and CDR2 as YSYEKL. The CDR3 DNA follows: TGCGCCAGCAGCCAGGGGCTCGATTCAACCCTCCACTTT. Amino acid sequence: CASSQGLDSTLHF.

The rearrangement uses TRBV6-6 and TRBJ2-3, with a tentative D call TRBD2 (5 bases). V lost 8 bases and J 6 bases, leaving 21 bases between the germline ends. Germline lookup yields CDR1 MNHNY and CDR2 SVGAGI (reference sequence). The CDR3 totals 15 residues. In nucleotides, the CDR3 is TGTGCCAGCTGTCGAAAAGCGGTTAGAGGGGATACGCAGTATTTT. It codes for CASCRKAVRGDTQYF.

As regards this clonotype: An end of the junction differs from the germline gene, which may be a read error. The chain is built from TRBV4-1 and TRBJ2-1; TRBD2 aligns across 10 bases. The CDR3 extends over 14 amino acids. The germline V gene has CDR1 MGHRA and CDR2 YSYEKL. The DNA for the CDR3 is TGTGCCAGCAGCCAAGGGGTAGCGGGGGGTGAGCAGTTCTTC. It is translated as CASSQGVAGGEQFF.

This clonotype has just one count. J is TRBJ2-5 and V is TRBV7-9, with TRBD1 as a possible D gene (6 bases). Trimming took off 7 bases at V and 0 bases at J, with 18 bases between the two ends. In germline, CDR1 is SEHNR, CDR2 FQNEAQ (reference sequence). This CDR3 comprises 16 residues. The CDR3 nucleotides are TGTGCCAGCAACGGACTCCGGGACATCCACCAAGAGACCCAGTACTTC. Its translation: CASNGLRDIHQETQYF. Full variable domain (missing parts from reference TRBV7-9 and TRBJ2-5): DTGVSQNPRHKITKRGQNVTFRCDPISEHNRLYWYRQTLGQGPEFLTYFQNEAQLEKSRLLSDRFSAERPKGSFSTLEIQRTEQGDSAMYLCASNGLRDIHQETQYFGPGTRLLVL.

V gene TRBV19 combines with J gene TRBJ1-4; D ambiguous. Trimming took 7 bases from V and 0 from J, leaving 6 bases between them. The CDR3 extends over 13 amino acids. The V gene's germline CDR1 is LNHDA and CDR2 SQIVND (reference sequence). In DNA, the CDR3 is TGTGCCAGTAAAACCCCAACTAATGAAAAACTGTTTTTT. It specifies CASKTPTNEKLFF.

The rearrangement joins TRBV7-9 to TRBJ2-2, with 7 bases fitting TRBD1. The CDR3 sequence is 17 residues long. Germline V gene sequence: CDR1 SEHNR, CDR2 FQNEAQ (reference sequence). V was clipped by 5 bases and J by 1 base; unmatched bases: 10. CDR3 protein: CASSPPAGTENTGELFF. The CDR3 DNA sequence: TGTGCCAGCAGCCCCCCAGCCGGGACAGAGAACACCGGGGAGCTGTTTTTT.

The CDR3 protein is CASSYSEGSGETQYF. Written as DNA, the CDR3 is TGTGCCAGCAGTTACTCGGAGGGATCAGGCGAGACCCAGTACTTC. The chain links TRBV6-6 to TRBJ2-5; weak D call: TRBD2 (6 bases). CDR3 size: 15 residues. Germline CDR1 reads MNHNY; CDR2 reads SVGAGI (reference sequence). V shed 0 bases and J shed 5 bases, with 13 bases lying between them.

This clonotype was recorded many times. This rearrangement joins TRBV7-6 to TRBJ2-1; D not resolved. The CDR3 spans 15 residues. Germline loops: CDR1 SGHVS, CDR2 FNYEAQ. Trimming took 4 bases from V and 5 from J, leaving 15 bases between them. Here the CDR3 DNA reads TGTGCCAGCAGCTCCCTCGGAAATCATAACAATGAGCAGTTCTTC. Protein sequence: CASSSLGNHNNEQFF.

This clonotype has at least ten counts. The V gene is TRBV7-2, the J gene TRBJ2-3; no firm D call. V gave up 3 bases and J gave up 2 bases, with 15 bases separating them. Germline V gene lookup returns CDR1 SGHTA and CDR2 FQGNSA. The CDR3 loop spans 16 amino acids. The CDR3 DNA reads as TGTGCCAGCAGCTTGGTCGGAAAGCCAAACACAGATACGCAGTATTTT. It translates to CASSLVGKPNTDTQYF.

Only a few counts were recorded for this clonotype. This chain's CDR3 is CASSPGTSSTSAFF. CDR3 DNA sequence: TGTGCCAGCAGTCCCGGGACTTCCTCTACTTCGGCTTTCTTT. J is TRBJ1-1 and V is TRBV27, with D tentatively TRBD1 (5 bases). The CDR3 is 14 amino acids. Germline lookup yields CDR1 MNHEY and CDR2 SMNVEV (reference sequence). V lost 5 bases and J lost 11, with 21 bases in between.

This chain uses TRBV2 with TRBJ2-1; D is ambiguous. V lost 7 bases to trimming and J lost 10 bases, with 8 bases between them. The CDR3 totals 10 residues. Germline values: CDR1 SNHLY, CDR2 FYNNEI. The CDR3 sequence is CASTKEEQFF. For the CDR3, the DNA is TGTGCCAGCACTAAAGAGGAGCAGTTCTTC. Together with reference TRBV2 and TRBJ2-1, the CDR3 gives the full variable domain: EPEVTQTPSHQVTQMGQEVILRCVPISNHLYFYWYRQILGQKVEFLVSFYNNEISEKSEIFDDQFSVERPDGSNFTLKIRSTKLEDSAMYFCASTKEEQFFGPGTRLTVL.

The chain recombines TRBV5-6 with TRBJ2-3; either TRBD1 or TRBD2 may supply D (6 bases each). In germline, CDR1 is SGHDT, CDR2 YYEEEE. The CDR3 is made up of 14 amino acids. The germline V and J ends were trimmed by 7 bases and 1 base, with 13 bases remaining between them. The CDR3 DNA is TGTGCCAGCGCCTCGGGGGCCGGCACAGATACGCAGTATTTT. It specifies CASASGAGTDTQYF.

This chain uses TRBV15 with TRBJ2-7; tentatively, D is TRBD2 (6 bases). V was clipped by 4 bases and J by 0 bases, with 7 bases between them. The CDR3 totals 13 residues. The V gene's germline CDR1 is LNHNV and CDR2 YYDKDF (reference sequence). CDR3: CATSTGGSYEQYF. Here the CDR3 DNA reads TGTGCCACCAGCACCGGGGGCTCCTACGAGCAGTACTTC.

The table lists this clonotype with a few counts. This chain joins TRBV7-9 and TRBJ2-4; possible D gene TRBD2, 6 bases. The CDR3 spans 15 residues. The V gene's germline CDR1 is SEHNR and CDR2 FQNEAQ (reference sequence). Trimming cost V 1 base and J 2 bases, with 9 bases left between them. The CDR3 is CASSLGGVPKNIQYF. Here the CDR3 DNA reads TGTGCCAGCAGCTTAGGGGGGGTTCCCAAAAACATTCAGTACTTC.

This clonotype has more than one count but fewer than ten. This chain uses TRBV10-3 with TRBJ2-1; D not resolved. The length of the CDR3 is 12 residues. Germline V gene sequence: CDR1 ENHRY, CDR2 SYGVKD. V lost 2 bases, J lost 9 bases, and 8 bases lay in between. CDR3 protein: CAISEPVGEQFF. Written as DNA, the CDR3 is TGTGCCATCAGTGAGCCTGTGGGTGAGCAGTTCTTC.

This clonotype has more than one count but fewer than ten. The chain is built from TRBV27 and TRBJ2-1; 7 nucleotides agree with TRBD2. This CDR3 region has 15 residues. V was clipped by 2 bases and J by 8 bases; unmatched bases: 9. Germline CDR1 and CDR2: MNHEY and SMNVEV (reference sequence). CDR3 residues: CASSLNPGLVHEQFF. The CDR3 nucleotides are TGTGCCAGCAGTTTAAACCCCGGACTAGTACATGAGCAGTTCTTC.

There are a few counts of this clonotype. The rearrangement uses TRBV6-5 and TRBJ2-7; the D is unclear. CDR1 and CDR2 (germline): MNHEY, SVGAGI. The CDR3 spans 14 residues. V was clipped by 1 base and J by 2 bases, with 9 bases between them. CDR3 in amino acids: CASSYFAIAYEQYF. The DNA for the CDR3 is TGTGCCAGCAGTTACTTTGCGATTGCCTACGAGCAGTACTTC.

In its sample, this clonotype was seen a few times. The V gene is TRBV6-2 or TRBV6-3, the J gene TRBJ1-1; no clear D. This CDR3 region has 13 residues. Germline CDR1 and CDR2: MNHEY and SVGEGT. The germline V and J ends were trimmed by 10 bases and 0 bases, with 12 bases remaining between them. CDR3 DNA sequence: TGTGCCACCCTTCTTTTCCTGAACACTGAAGCTTTCTTT. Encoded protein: CATLLFLNTEAFF.

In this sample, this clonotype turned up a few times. The CDR3 is CASSYRLNTEAFF. The CDR3 DNA is TGTGCCAGCAGTTACAGGCTGAACACTGAAGCTTTCTTT. This chain links TRBV6-5 with TRBJ1-1; no firm D call. This CDR3 region has 13 residues. Trimming left V 2 bases short and J 0 bases short, with 4 bases between. Germline V lookup: CDR1 MNHEY, CDR2 SVGAGI.

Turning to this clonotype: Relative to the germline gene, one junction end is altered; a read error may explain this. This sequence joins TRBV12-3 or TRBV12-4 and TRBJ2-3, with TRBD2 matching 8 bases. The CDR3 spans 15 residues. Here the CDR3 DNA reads TGTGCCAGCAGACCGACTAGCGTACGTACAGATACGCGGTATTTT. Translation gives CASRPTSVRTDTRYF.

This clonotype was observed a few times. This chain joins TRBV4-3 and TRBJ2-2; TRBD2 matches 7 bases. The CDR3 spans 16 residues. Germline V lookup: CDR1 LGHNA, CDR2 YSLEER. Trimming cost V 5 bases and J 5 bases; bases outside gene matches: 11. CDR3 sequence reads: CASSLRGRAGTGELFF. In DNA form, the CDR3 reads TGCGCCAGCAGCTTAAGAGGGAGGGCGGGGACCGGGGAGCTGTTTTTT.